A single sample gave rise to the 32 T cell receptor beta chains below, sequenced in a study of T cells expressing NK-cell markers. TCRdb derives one entry per CDR3 protein from the 5' RACE reads, leaving out DNA. Recorded for this sample: 200,000 to 300,000 distinct CDR3 sequences. Sequencing was done on a sample of blood T cells: a sorted CD56 or NKG2C T cell subset, CD4+ or CD8+ T cells, or bulk PBMC T cells (not recorded which). The receptors were gathered from a man between 18 and 35 years old in good health.

The chain employs TRBV6-1 and TRBJ1-6. The CDR3 consists of 15 residues. Germline V gene sequence: CDR1 MNHNS, CDR2 SASEGT. CDR3 in amino acids: CASSEKGFDNSPLHF.

The chain links TRBV24-1 to TRBJ2-3; TCRdb reports TRBD1, a call that lacks DNA to check it against. The length of the CDR3 is 14 residues. Germline V lookup: CDR1 KGHDR, CDR2 SFDVKD. The CDR3 sequence is CATSHRGRGDTQYF.

The chain combines TRBV12-3 or TRBV12-4 with TRBJ2-2. This CDR3 is 14 amino acids long. The CDR3 is CASSKIGRTGELFF.

The chain joins TRBV7-9 to TRBJ1-1. Germline V gene sequence: CDR1 SEHNR, CDR2 FQNEAQ (reference sequence). The CDR3 has 13 amino acids. The CDR3 loop is CASSSTFYTEAFF.

The chain carries TRBV29-1 and TRBJ2-4; the D call from TCRdb, TRBD1, cannot be confirmed without DNA. CDR1 and CDR2 (germline): SQVTM, ANQGSEA. The CDR3 is 14 residues long. The CDR3 sequence is CSVVAGGSKNIQYF.

The chain's CDR3 is CASSFGTSYTDTQYF. The V call is TRBV28, the J call TRBJ2-3; TCRdb indicates TRBD2, and absent DNA this call remains unverified. The CDR3 has 15 residues. Germline lookup yields CDR1 MDHEN and CDR2 SYDVKM.

V usage is TRBV20-1 and J usage is TRBJ2-3; the D call from TCRdb, TRBD1, cannot be confirmed without DNA. The CDR3 loop spans 12 amino acids. Germline CDR1 and CDR2: DFQATT and SNEGSKA (reference sequence). The chain's CDR3 is CSARGGVMGQYF.

The genes are TRBV29-1 and TRBJ2-1. Per germline, CDR1 SQVTM and CDR2 ANQGSEA. The CDR3 is 12 amino acids. The CDR3 region is CSVEDNYNEQFF.

V is TRBV12-3 or TRBV12-4 and J is TRBJ2-1; TCRdb's D gene call, TRBD2, goes unchecked for lack of DNA. This CDR3 has 13 residues. The CDR3 reads CASSFRISGKQFF.

The V and J genes are TRBV7-8 and TRBJ2-5. CDR1 and CDR2 from the germline V gene are SGHVS and FQNEAQ. The CDR3 contains 14 residues. CDR3 loop: CASSLAGRGETQYF. The full variable domain, rest sourced from reference TRBV7-8 and TRBJ2-5, is GAGVSQSPRYKVAKRGQDVALRCDPISGHVSLFWYQQALGQGPEFLTYFQNEAQLDKSGLPSDRFFAERPEGSVSTLKIQRTQQEDSAVYLCASSLAGRGETQYFGPGTRLLVL.

This chain connects TRBV6-2 or TRBV6-3 to TRBJ2-2. The CDR3 is made up of 15 amino acids. The germline V gene encodes CDR1 MNHEY and CDR2 SVGEGT. CDR3 region: CASSYLDRATGELFF.

The rearrangement links TRBV4-2 to TRBJ1-5; the TRBD1 assignment by TCRdb is unverifiable without DNA. The length of the CDR3 is 15 residues. The germline V gene encodes CDR1 LGHNA and CDR2 YNFKEQ. This CDR3 is CASSQGPSGNQPQHF.

The chain is built from TRBV11-1 and TRBJ2-7; absent DNA, TCRdb's TRBD1 call cannot be checked. The CDR3 extends over 12 amino acids. The germline V gene encodes CDR1 SGHAT and CDR2 FQDESV (reference sequence). CDR3 amino acids: CASSAGGDEQYF.

This chain links TRBV9 with TRBJ1-4. Germline loops: CDR1 SGDLS, CDR2 YYNGEE. The CDR3 is made up of 14 amino acids. The CDR3 sequence is CASSPHNGQEKLFF. The complete variable domain, with remaining parts taken from reference TRBV9 and TRBJ1-4, reads DSGVTQTPKHLITATGQRVTLRCSPRSGDLSVYWYQQSLDQGLQFLIQYYNGEERAKGNILERFSAQQFPDLHSELNLSSLELGDSALYFCASSPHNGQEKLFFGSGTQLSVL.

V is TRBV12-3 or TRBV12-4 and J is TRBJ2-7; TCRdb reports TRBD1, a call that lacks DNA to check it against. This CDR3 has 19 amino acids. The CDR3: CASSGRQTNSRETRYEQYF.

V is TRBV3-1 and J is TRBJ2-3; TCRdb designates TRBD2, a call that cannot be tested without DNA. The germline V gene encodes CDR1 LGHDT and CDR2 YNNKEL (reference sequence). This CDR3 is built from 14 residues. CDR3 sequence reads: CASSWSGGTDTQYF.

This chain joins TRBV6-5 and TRBJ1-2; TCRdb gives TRBD1 as the D gene, but with no DNA this cannot be confirmed. The germline gives CDR1 MNHEY, CDR2 SVGAGI. This CDR3 spans 16 amino acids. The CDR3 loop is CASSLIPGQANYGYTF.

J is TRBJ2-7 and V is TRBV28; with no DNA, the TCRdb D assignment of TRBD2 cannot be verified. The CDR3 consists of 17 residues. Looked up from germline, CDR1 is MDHEN and CDR2 is SYDVKM. This CDR3 is CASSPRIGLAGTYEQYF.

The V call is TRBV7-2, the J call TRBJ1-2. Germline values: CDR1 SGHTA, CDR2 FQGNSA. This CDR3 spans 14 amino acids. CDR3: CASSLGGAHYGYTF.

This chain links TRBV5-1 with TRBJ2-2. The CDR3 covers 13 residues. CDR1 and CDR2 (germline): SGHRS, YFSETQ. The CDR3 reads CASNSLATGELFF.

The J gene is TRBJ2-1, the V gene TRBV5-5; there is no DNA to check the TCRdb D call of TRBD1. CDR3 length: 15 residues. The germline CDR1 and CDR2 sequences are SGHKS and YYEKEE (reference sequence). The CDR3 spells CASSLATGGLNEQFF.

The rearrangement uses TRBV12-3 or TRBV12-4 and TRBJ2-1; TCRdb picks TRBD1, but there is no DNA to check that call. The CDR3 covers 12 residues. CDR3 loop: CASSLPGTPQFF.

This chain uses TRBV6-1 with TRBJ2-3. Germline assignment: CDR1 MNHNS and CDR2 SASEGT. The CDR3 covers 13 residues. CDR3 protein: CASSRGSTDTQYF.

This sequence joins TRBV24-1 and TRBJ2-1; TCRdb lists TRBD1, though no DNA is available to test this call. CDR1 and CDR2 (germline): KGHDR, SFDVKD. The CDR3 runs to 14 residues. The CDR3 sequence is CATSAGSSLDEQFF.

This rearrangement joins TRBV20-1 to TRBJ2-1; the D call from TCRdb, TRBD1, cannot be confirmed without DNA. The CDR3 runs to 11 residues. Germline-derived CDR1 and CDR2 are DFQATT and SNEGSKA (reference sequence). CDR3: CSAREGSRVFF.

The chain has TRBV28 and TRBJ1-1. Germline lookup yields CDR1 MDHEN and CDR2 SYDVKM. The CDR3 extends over 14 amino acids. CDR3 sequence: CASSLAGPRTEAFF.

V gene TRBV3-1 combines with J gene TRBJ2-3; TCRdb lists TRBD2, though no DNA is available to test this call. The CDR3 spans 14 residues. The germline V gene encodes CDR1 LGHDT and CDR2 YNNKEL (reference sequence). This CDR3 is CASSQGAGADTQYF.

The chain recombines TRBV7-2 with TRBJ2-5; absent DNA, TCRdb's TRBD1 call cannot be checked. CDR1 is SGHTA and CDR2 is FQGNSA in the germline V gene. CDR3 length: 17 residues. The CDR3 is CASSAQDNKGEQETQYF.

The rearrangement uses TRBV12-3 or TRBV12-4 and TRBJ1-1; without DNA, the TCRdb call of TRBD1 cannot be checked. CDR3 size: 13 residues. The CDR3 loop is CASTPGYRGEAFF.

The V and J genes are TRBV29-1 and TRBJ1-2; with no DNA, the TCRdb D assignment of TRBD1 cannot be verified. The CDR3 has 11 amino acids. Germline V gene data show CDR1 as SQVTM and CDR2 as ANQGSEA. The CDR3 loop reads CSSRQGEGYTF. Filled out from reference TRBV29-1 and TRBJ1-2, the complete variable domain reads SAVISQKPSRDICQRGTSLTIQCQVDSQVTMMFWYRQQPGQSLTLIATANQGSEATYESGFVIDKFPISRPNLTFSTLTVSNMSPEDSSIYLCSSRQGEGYTFGSGTRLTVV.

The V gene is TRBV5-1, the J gene TRBJ2-7; lacking DNA, the TRBD1 call made by TCRdb goes unchecked. This CDR3 comprises 13 residues. CDR1 is SGHRS and CDR2 is YFSETQ in the germline V gene. The CDR3 region is CASSAREAYEQYF.

CDR3 region: CASSPSGPGELFF. The chain combines TRBV7-2 with TRBJ2-2. CDR1 SGHTA and CDR2 FQGNSA come from the germline V gene. This CDR3 is built from 13 residues.